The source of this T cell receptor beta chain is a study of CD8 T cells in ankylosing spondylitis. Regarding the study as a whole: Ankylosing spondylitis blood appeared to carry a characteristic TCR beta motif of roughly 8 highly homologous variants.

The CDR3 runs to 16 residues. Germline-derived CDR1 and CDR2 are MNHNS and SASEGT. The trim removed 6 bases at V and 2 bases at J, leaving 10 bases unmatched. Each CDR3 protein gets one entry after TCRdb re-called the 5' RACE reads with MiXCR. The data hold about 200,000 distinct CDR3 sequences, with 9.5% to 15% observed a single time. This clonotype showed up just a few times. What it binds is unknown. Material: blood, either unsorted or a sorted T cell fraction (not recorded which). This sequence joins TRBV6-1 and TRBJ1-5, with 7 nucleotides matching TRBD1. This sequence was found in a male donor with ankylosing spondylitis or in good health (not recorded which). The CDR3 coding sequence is TGTGCCAGCAGCCCAAGACAGGGTCGAGGCAATCAGCCCCAGCATTTT. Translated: CASSPRQGRGNQPQHF.